A selection of T cell receptor beta chains follows, all from one sample in a study of immune heterogeneity within non-small cell lung tumors. Using its own MiXCR run on the multiplex PCR reads, TCRdb lists one record per CDR3 protein. The sample lists fewer than 3,000 distinct CDR3 sequences, roughly 40% occurring once. Input material: lung tumor tissue. The receptor source for this set is a woman aged 45-60 years with non-small cell lung cancer. Each CDR3 is given with its conserved first and last residue. The D gene is left open where the match is weak. A clone size is listed for some rows: how often the clone was seen (once, few, many), or a class if it is expanded.

TRBJ2-1	medium-sized	NA	TRBV5-1	CASSLDNRVGSEQFF	TGCGCCAGCAGCTTGGATAACAGGGTGGGGAGTGAGCAGTTCTTC
TRBJ1-2	large	TRBD1	TRBV3-1	CASSQVPGTGTYGYTF	TGTGCCAGCAGCCAAGTACCCGGGACAGGGACCTATGGCTACACCTTC
TRBJ2-7	NA	TRBD2	TRBV6-1	CASSLSGSGEYEQYF	TGTGCCAGCAGCCTCAGCGGGAGTGGGGAGTACGAGCAGTACTTC
TRBJ2-7	medium-sized	TRBD1	TRBV11-1	CASSRTGGSYEQYF	TGTGCCAGCAGCCGGACAGGGGGTTCCTACGAGCAGTACTTC
TRBJ2-7	medium-sized	NA	TRBV29-1	CSVEDNDYEQYF	TGCAGCGTTGAAGATAACGACTACGAGCAGTACTTC
TRBJ1-1	medium-sized	NA	TRBV24-1	CATMENTEAFF	TGTGCCACCATGGAGAACACTGAAGCTTTCTTT
TRBJ1-1	medium-sized	NA	TRBV5-1	CASSLTAAMNTEAFF	TGCGCCAGCAGCTTGACCGCGGCGATGAACACTGAAGCTTTCTTT
TRBJ2-5	medium-sized	NA	TRBV28	CASSRLWKTQYF	TGTGCCAGCAGTCGACTGTGGAAGACCCAGTACTTC
TRBJ2-2	medium-sized	NA	TRBV15	CATSRQPTGELFF	TGTGCCACCAGCAGACAACCCACCGGGGAGCTGTTTTTT
TRBJ2-7	medium-sized	TRBD1	TRBV19	CASSSTSGGRDEQYF	TGTGCCAGTAGTTCGACCTCAGGGGGCCGGGACGAGCAGTACTTC
TRBJ2-2	few	NA	TRBV7-9	CASSFGSGELFF	TGTGCCAGCAGCTTCGGTTCCGGGGAGCTGTTTTTT
TRBJ2-1	medium-sized	NA	TRBV11-3	CASSLGRYSSYNEQFF	TGTGCCAGCAGCTTAGGAAGGTACAGCTCCTACAATGAGCAGTTCTTC
TRBJ2-2	NA	NA	TRBV19	CASSILIGGELFF	TGTGCCAGTAGTATTTTGATCGGCGGGGAGCTGTTTTTT
TRBJ2-7	medium-sized	NA	TRBV4-1	CASSQEELAGEQYF	TGCGCCAGCAGCCAAGAGGAATTAGCTGGGGAGCAGTACTTC
TRBJ2-3	medium-sized	NA	TRBV15	CATSRDRSSNRDTQYF	TGTGCCACCAGCAGAGATCGCTCCTCGAATCGGGATACGCAGTATTTT
TRBJ2-1	medium-sized	NA	TRBV11-2	CASSPIGNEQFF	TGTGCCAGCAGTCCGATTGGCAATGAGCAGTTCTTC
TRBJ2-7	NA	TRBD2	TRBV9	CASSSGTSGRVGHEQYF	TGTGCCAGCAGCTCCGGGACTAGCGGGAGAGTCGGCCACGAGCAGTACTTC
TRBJ2-1	medium-sized	NA	TRBV6-1	CASSETGINEQFF	TGTGCCAGCAGTGAGACGGGGATCAATGAGCAGTTCTTC
TRBJ2-7	NA	TRBD1	TRBV19	CASRRGTGKHYF	TGTGCCAGTAGACGCGGGACAGGGAAGCATTACTTC
TRBJ1-5	NA	TRBD1	TRBV19	CASSIWGQGGNQPQHF	TGTGCCAGTAGTATTTGGGGACAGGGAGGCAATCAGCCCCAGCATTTT
TRBJ2-1	NA	NA	TRBV3-1	CASSQVSLANEQFF	TGTGCCAGCAGCCAAGTCTCCCTAGCCAATGAGCAGTTCTTC
TRBJ2-7	NA	NA	TRBV2	CASSVGRGGYEQYF	TGTGCCAGCAGTGTGGGCAGGGGGGGTTACGAGCAGTACTTC
TRBJ1-5	medium-sized	NA	TRBV6-6	CASSYYRSNQPQHF	TGTGCCAGCAGTTACTATCGGAGCAATCAGCCCCAGCATTTT
TRBJ2-2	NA	NA	TRBV28	CASSFDATGELFF	TGTGCCAGCAGTTTCGATGCGACCGGGGAGCTGTTTTTT
TRBJ2-7	medium-sized	TRBD2	TRBV28	CASSLYLAGRSSYEQYF	TGTGCCAGCAGTTTATACCTAGCGGGGAGGAGCTCCTACGAGCAGTACTTC
TRBJ1-1	once	NA	TRBV20-1	CSAARIRLSGGVGTEAFF	TGCAGTGCTGCCCGAATACGCCTGAGTGGGGGCGTGGGTACTGAAGCTTTCTTT
TRBJ2-7	NA	NA	TRBV7-9	CASRPEIGGAPYEQYF	TGTGCCAGCAGGCCAGAGATTGGAGGGGCCCCCTACGAGCAGTACTTC
TRBJ2-7	once	TRBD1	TRBV20-1	CSARDPTGTGMYEQYF	TGCAGTGCTAGAGATCCCACCGGGACAGGAATGTACGAGCAGTACTTC
TRBJ2-2	medium-sized	TRBD2	TRBV28	CASSLWAPGGTGELFF	TGTGCCAGCAGTTTATGGGCCCCGGGAGGCACCGGGGAGCTGTTTTTT
TRBJ2-5	large	NA	TRBV9	CASSAHAGALEETQYF	TGTGCCAGCAGCGCACACGCGGGGGCCCTTGAAGAGACCCAGTACTTC
TRBJ2-7	few	TRBD1	TRBV6-2/TRBV6-3	CASSYSTRTGYEQYF	TGTGCCAGCAGTTACTCGACCCGGACAGGCTACGAGCAGTACTTC